This T cell receptor beta chain was observed in a study of vaccination effects on CD4 cells after COVID-19. Sequenced by immunoSEQ multiplex PCR; TCRdb stores in-frame clones only, minus some. The table lists tens of thousands of clones, 75% to 85% of them singletons. Using viral peptide pools, the ViraFEST assay grew out antigen-specific CD4+ T cells prior to sequencing. CD4+ T cells were isolated after about eleven days of culture. Nucleocapsid antibody tests were negative, and the vaccine recipients had no prior SARS-CoV-2 infection. Half-medium exchanges with IL-2 medium took place on days 3 and 7. Comments on this clone: Its antigen is as yet unknown.

The sequencing here drew on CD4+ T cells from PBMCs cultured with HCoV-229E spike peptides, taken before COVID-19 vaccination. The TCR originated in a human donor who received a COVID-19 vaccine.

The CDR3 is CASSWTVQGEAFF. CDR3 bases: TGTGCCAGCAGCTGGACCGTCCAGGGAGAGGCTTTCTTT. This rearrangement joins TRBV7-9 to TRBJ1-1; possibly TRBD1 for D (5 bases). This CDR3 has 13 residues. CDR1 is SEHNR and CDR2 is FQNEAQ in the germline V gene (reference sequence). V lost 4 bases and J lost 11, with 17 bases in between. Looking up the rest from reference TRBV7-9 and TRBJ1-1 gives the full variable domain: DTGVSQNPRHKITKRGQNVTFRCDPISEHNRLYWYRQTLGQGPEFLTYFQNEAQLEKSRLLSDRFSAERPKGSFSTLEIQRTEQGDSAMYLCASSWTVQGEAFFGQGTRLTVV.